The source of this T cell receptor beta chain is a study of blood T cell repertoires in COVID-19. Germline CDR1 reads GTSNPN; CDR2 reads SVGIG (reference sequence). V gave up 3 bases and J gave up 5 bases, with 19 bases separating them. The CDR3 extends over 15 amino acids. Original methodology: Amplification with reference gene primers provided the estimates of nucleated cell counts. Sequencing was performed with immunoSEQ multiplex PCR; in TCRdb, only in-frame clones are kept and a portion is missing. V and J calls and clone size come straight from that table; D and trimming were deduced from the DNA. The data contain 130,000 or so clones, almost 85% of them singletons.

The sequence derives from a man in his sixties with acute or convalescent COVID-19. The chain links TRBV30 to TRBJ2-5; perhaps TRBD2 as D (7 bases). Sequencing was carried out using peripheral blood. CDR3: CAWREGRGPGETQYF. CDR3 nucleotides: TGTGCCTGGAGGGAAGGGCGGGGGCCTGGGGAGACCCAGTACTTC. Full variable domain (missing parts from reference TRBV30 and TRBJ2-5): SQTIHQWPATLVQPVGSPLSLECTVEGTSNPNLYWYRQAAGRGLQLLFYSVGIGQISSEVPQNLSASRPQDRQFILSSKKLLLSDSGFYLCAWREGRGPGETQYFGPGTRLLVL.